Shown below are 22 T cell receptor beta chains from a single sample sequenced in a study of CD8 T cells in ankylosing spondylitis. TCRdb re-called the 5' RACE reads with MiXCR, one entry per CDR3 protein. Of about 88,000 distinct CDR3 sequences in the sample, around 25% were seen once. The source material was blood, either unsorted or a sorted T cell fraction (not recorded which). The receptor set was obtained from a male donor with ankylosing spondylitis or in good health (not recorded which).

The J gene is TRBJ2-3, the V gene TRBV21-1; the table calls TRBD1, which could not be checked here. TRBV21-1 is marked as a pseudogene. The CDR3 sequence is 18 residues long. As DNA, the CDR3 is TGTGCCAGCAGCAAAGCGCCTAGGGGACACCTCTACCTGGATACGCAGTATTTT. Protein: CASSKAPRGHLYLDTQYF.

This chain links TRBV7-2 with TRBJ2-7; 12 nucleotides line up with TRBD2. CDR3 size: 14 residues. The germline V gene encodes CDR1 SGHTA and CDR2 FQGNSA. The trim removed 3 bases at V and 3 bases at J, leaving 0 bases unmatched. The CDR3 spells CASSLTSGGYEQYV. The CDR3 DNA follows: TGTGCCAGCAGCTTGACTAGCGGGGGCTACGAGCAGTACGTC.

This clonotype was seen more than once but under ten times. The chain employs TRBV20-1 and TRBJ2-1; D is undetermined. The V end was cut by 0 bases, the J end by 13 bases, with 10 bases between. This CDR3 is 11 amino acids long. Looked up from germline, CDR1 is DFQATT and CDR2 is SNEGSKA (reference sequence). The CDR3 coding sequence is TGCAGTGCTAGAGATGGAGTCCCACAGTTCTTC. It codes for CSARDGVPQFF.

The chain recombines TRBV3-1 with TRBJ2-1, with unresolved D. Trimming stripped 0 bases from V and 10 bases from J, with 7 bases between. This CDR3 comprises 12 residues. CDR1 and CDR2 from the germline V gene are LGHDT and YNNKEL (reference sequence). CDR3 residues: CASSQDSREQFF. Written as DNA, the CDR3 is TGTGCCAGCAGCCAAGACAGTCGGGAGCAGTTCTTC.

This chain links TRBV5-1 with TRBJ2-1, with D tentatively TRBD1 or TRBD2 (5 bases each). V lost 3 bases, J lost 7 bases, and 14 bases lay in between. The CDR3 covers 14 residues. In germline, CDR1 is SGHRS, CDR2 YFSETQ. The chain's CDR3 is CASSWDPWGNEQFF. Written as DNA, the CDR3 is TGCGCCAGCAGCTGGGACCCCTGGGGAAATGAGCAGTTCTTC.

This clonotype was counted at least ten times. This chain's CDR3 is CSVEGTSGAGPTDTQYF. The CDR3 region has the DNA TGCAGCGTTGAAGGGACTAGCGGAGCGGGACCAACAGATACGCAGTATTTT. V gene TRBV29-1 combines with J gene TRBJ2-3; 10 bases are a match to TRBD2. The CDR3 is 17 amino acids. Per the germline V gene, CDR1 is SQVTM and CDR2 is ANQGSEA. Losses at the gene ends were 1 base for V and 3 bases for J; bases not matched to a gene: 10.

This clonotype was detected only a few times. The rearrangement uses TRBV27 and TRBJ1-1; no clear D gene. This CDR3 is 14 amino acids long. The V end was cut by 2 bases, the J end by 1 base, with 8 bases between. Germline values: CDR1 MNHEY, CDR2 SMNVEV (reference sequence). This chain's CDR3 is CASSLVGRNTEAFF. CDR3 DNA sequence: TGTGCCAGCAGTTTAGTAGGCAGGAACACTGAAGCTTTCTTT.

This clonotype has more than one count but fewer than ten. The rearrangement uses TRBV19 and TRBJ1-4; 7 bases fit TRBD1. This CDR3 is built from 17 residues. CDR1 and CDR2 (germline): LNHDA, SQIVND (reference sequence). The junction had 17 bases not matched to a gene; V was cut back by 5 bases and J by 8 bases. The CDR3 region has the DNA TGTGCCAGTAGTTCACAGGGGACGATCGGCATGAAAGAAAAACTGTTTTTT. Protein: CASSSQGTIGMKEKLFF.

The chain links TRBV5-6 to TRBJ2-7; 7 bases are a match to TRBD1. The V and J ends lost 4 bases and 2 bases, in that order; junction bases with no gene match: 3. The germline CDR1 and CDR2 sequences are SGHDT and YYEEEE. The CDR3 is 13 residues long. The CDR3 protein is CASSETGTYEQYV. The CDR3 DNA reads TGTGCCAGCAGCGAGACAGGGACCTACGAGCAGTACGTC.

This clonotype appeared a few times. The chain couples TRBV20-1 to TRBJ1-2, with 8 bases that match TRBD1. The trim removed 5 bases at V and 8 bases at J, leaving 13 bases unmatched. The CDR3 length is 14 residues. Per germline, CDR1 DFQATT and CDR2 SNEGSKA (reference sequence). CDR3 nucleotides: TGCAGTGCTTTGGGCGGAGGACAGGGCCCAGGCTACACCTTC. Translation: CSALGGGQGPGYTF.

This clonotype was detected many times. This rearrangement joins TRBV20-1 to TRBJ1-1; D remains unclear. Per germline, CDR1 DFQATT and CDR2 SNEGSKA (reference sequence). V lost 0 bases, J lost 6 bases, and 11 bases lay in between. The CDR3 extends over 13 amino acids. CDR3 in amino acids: CSARDPRKSEAFF. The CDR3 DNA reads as TGCAGTGCTAGAGACCCGAGAAAGTCTGAAGCTTTCTTT.

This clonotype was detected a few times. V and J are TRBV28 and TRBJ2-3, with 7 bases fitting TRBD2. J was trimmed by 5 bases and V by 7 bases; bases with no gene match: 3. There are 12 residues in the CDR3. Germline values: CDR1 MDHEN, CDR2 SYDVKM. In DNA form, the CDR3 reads TGTGCCAGCACCGGGGGGAAAGATACGCAGTATTTT. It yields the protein CASTGGKDTQYF.

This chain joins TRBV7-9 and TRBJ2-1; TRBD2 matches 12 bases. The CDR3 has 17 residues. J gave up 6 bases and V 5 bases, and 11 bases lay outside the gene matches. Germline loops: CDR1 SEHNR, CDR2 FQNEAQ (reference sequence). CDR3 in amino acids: CASSRLKGLAGVNEQFF. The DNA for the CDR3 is TGTGCCAGCAGCCGCCTGAAGGGACTAGCGGGCGTCAATGAGCAGTTCTTC.

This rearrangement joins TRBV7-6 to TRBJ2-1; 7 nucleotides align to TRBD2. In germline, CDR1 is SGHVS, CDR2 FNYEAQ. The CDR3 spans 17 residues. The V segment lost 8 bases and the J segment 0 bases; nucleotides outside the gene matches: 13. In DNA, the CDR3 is TGTGCCAGCGGGCCAAAAGCGGGGCAGAGCTCCTACAATGAGCAGTTCTTC. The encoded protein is CASGPKAGQSSYNEQFF.

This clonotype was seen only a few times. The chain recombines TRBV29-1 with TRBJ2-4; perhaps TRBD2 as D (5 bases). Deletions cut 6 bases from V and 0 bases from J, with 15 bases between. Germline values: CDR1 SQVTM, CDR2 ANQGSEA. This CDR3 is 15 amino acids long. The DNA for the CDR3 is TGCAGCGTCGTAACAGCTCTAGCAGCCAAAAACATTCAGTACTTC. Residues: CSVVTALAAKNIQYF.

CDR3 region: CASSGLTGVRTGELFF. CDR3 sequence (DNA): TGTGCCAGTAGCGGTCTGACGGGAGTTAGAACCGGGGAGCTGTTTTTT. The rearrangement links TRBV25-1 to TRBJ2-2; D is possibly TRBD2 (6 bases). The CDR3 sequence is 16 residues long. Germline CDR1 reads MGHDK; CDR2 reads SYGVNS. V was clipped by 9 bases and J by 5 bases, with 22 bases between them.

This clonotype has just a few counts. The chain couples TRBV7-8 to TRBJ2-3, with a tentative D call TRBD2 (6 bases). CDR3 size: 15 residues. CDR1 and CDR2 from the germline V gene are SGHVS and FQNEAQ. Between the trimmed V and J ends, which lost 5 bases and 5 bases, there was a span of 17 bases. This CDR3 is CASSRDLQRVDTQYF. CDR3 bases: TGTGCCAGCAGCAGGGACTTGCAGCGGGTAGATACGCAGTATTTT.

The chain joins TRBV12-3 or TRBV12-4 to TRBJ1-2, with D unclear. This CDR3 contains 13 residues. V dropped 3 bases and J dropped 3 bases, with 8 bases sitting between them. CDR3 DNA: TGTGCCAGCAGTTTTTCGGCAGACTATGGCTACACCTTC. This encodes CASSFSADYGYTF.

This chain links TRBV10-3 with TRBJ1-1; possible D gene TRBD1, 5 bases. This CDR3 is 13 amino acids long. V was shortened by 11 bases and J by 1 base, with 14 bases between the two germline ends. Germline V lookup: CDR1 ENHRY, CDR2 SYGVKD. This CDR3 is CAVRDRPNTEAFF. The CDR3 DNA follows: TGTGCCGTTAGGGACCGACCGAACACTGAAGCTTTCTTT.

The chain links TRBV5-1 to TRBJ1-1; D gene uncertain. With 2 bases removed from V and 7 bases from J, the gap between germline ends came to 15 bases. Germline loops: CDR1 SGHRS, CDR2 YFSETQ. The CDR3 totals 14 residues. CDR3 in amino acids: CASSLAVGGDEAFF. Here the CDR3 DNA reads TGCGCCAGCAGCTTAGCCGTGGGCGGAGATGAAGCTTTCTTT.

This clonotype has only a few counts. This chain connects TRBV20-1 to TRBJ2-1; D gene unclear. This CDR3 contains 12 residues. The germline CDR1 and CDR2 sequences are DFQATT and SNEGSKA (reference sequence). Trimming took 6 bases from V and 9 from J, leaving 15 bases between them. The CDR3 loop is CSAPPTGAEQFF. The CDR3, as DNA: TGCAGTGCACCCCCTACCGGAGCTGAGCAGTTCTTC.

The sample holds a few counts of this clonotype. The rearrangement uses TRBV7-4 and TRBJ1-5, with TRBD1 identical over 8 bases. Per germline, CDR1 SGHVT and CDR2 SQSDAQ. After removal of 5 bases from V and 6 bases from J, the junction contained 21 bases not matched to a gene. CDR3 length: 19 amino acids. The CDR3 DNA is TGTGCCAGCAGCCTCAGTAAAGGGGTGAGGACAGGGCCCTGTCAGCCCCAGCATTTT. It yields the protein CASSLSKGVRTGPCQPQHF. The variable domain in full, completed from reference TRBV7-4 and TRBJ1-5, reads GAGVSQSPRYKVAKRGRDVALRCDSISGHVTLYWYRQTLGQGSEVLTYSQSDAQRDKSGRPSGRFSAERPERSVSTLKIQRTEQGDSAVYLCASSLSKGVRTGPCQPQHFGDGTRLSIL.